This TCR beta chain comes out of a study of Graves' ophthalmopathy and Graves' hyperthyroidism. Study information: Where ophthalmopathy was absent within 18 months of follow-up, hyperthyroidism was stable.

Clinical symptoms, serum thyroxine, TRAb, thyroid ultrasound and orbital computed tomography formed the basis of diagnosis. The study's findings and limits: Most expanded clonotypes in thyroid above 0.001 frequency also showed up in blood.

Remarks on this clonotype: Its antigen is not identified.

The V and J ends lost 8 bases and 7 bases respectively, with 17 bases between them. The CDR3 is 12 amino acids. Germline-derived CDR1 and CDR2 are SQVTM and ANQGSEA. From RNA, the CDR3 regions of TCR beta chains were amplified and sequenced. RT-PCR was first run with HTBI primers, then multiplex PCR in a second round. In TCRdb, the multiplex PCR reads were re-called with MiXCR into one record per CDR3 protein. The sample has more than 1,000,000 distinct CDR3 sequences, approximately 35% seen once; the top ten hold roughly 10%. This chain links TRBV29-1 with TRBJ1-2; perhaps TRBD1 as D (6 bases). The TCR sequence derives from an adult man with Graves' hyperthyroidism. The sample taken for sequencing was peripheral blood or thyroid tissue (not recorded which). This chain's CDR3 is CSRDTTGVGYTF. The CDR3 DNA follows: TGCAGCCGGGACACGACTGGGGTTGGCTACACCTTC.